The clone carrying this T cell receptor beta chain was detected many times. As yet, its antigen is unknown. The data are from a study of CD8 T cells in ankylosing spondylitis. General study results and limits: Matched ankylosing spondylitis synovial fluid reportedly showed significant enrichment of disease-linked clones. Characteristic, it appeared, of ankylosing spondylitis blood was a TCR beta motif of roughly 8 highly homologous variants.

This CDR3 spans 17 amino acids. The V segment lost 3 bases and the J segment 4 bases; nucleotides outside the gene matches: 11. Per the germline V gene, CDR1 is SGHRS and CDR2 is YFSETQ. As the method for making TCR beta libraries, quantitative 5'-RACE with molecular barcodes was used. TCRdb reprocessed the 5' RACE reads via MiXCR and lists one record per CDR3 protein. The sample has about 160,000 distinct CDR3 sequences, 18% seen once. This chain connects TRBV5-1 to TRBJ1-1; 11 bases are shared with TRBD1. The sequenced sample was blood, either unsorted or a sorted T cell fraction (not recorded which). The sequence was collected from a male donor with ankylosing spondylitis or in good health (not recorded which). For the CDR3, the DNA is TGCGCCAGCAGCTCCCCCGGGACAGGGGGAGTTGGCACTGAAGCTTTCTTT. Protein sequence: CASSSPGTGGVGTEAFF.